What follows are 15 T cell receptor beta chains derived from one specimen sequenced in a study of control samples from healthy donors and cancer patients. This table comes from immunoSEQ multiplex PCR, and its TCRdb copy is limited to in-frame clones, with some not included. Of around 250,000 clones listed, about four fifths are singletons. Sequencing used PBMCs. The receptors shown here come from a woman aged 60-75 years with lung cancer.

Points on this clone: Other DNA sequences within the sample encode an identical CDR3. The chain carries TRBV14 and TRBJ2-1; D is possibly TRBD1 (6 bases). This CDR3 region has 16 residues. Trimming removed 3 bases at V and 3 bases at J, with 15 bases between. CDR1 and CDR2 (germline): SGHDN, FVKESK. CDR3 bases: TGTGCCAGCAGCCACCTCACGGGACAAAACTACAATGAGCAGTTCTTC. Translation gives CASSHLTGQNYNEQFF.

The chain couples TRBV2 to TRBJ2-7, with D possibly TRBD1 on 5 matching bases. Germline lookup yields CDR1 SNHLY and CDR2 FYNNEI. Trimming pared 6 bases from V and 4 bases from J, leaving 13 bases between. CDR3 length: 13 residues. DNA for the CDR3: TGTGCCAGCAGAGGGCAGGGAAGATACGAGCAGTACTTC. Its protein product is CASRGQGRYEQYF.

The chain joins TRBV28 to TRBJ2-2, with TRBD1 matching 7 bases. V lost 6 bases and J lost 5; bases outside the gene matches: 6. The CDR3 sequence is 14 residues long. From germline, CDR1 is MDHEN and CDR2 SYDVKM. The CDR3 region has the DNA TGTGCCAGCAGACCGGACAGGTTAACCGGGGAGCTGTTTTTT. This gives the protein CASRPDRLTGELFF.

This clone turned up a few times. The V gene is TRBV19, the J gene TRBJ1-1; D unclear. The CDR3 runs 14 residues. Germline loops: CDR1 LNHDA, CDR2 SQIVND (reference sequence). V was clipped by 2 bases and J by 1 base, with 8 bases between them. The DNA for the CDR3 is TGTGCCAGTAGTATACGCACAGAGAACACTGAAGCTTTCTTT. Protein product: CASSIRTENTEAFF.

This chain uses TRBV11-1 with TRBJ2-3, with D uncertain. Germline CDR1 reads SGHAT; CDR2 reads FQDESV (reference sequence). The CDR3 is 15 amino acids. Between the trimmed V and J ends, which lost 0 bases and 2 bases, there was a span of 9 bases. This CDR3 is CASSLATGVTDTQYF. The CDR3 DNA reads TGTGCCAGCAGCTTAGCGACGGGTGTCACAGATACGCAGTATTTT.

The J gene is TRBJ2-2, the V gene TRBV24-1, with 9 positions matching TRBD1. This CDR3 is built from 16 residues. Germline CDR1 KGHDR, CDR2 SFDVKD. V shed 0 bases, J shed 3 bases, and the junction held 1 base outside the gene matches. The CDR3 sequence is CATSDLRQGDTGELFF. CDR3 nucleotides: TGTGCCACCAGTGATTTGAGACAGGGGGACACCGGGGAGCTGTTTTTT.

This clone has just a few counts. The V gene is TRBV4-1, the J gene TRBJ1-1; D is uncertain. The CDR3 loop spans 15 amino acids. Trimming took off 2 bases at V and 1 base at J, with 11 bases between the two ends. Per germline, CDR1 MGHRA and CDR2 YSYEKL. For the CDR3, the DNA is TGCGCCAGCAGCCAATTCTTGTCCGAGAACACTGAAGCTTTCTTT. Protein sequence: CASSQFLSENTEAFF.

This clone occurred once. V usage is TRBV7-3 and J usage is TRBJ2-6, with D uncertain. The V gene lost 5 bases and the J gene lost 3 bases, with 8 bases spanning the gap. CDR1 and CDR2 from the germline V gene are SGHTA and FQGTGA. The CDR3 runs to 14 residues. CDR3 DNA: TGTGCCAGCAGCCCGCTGGTTGGGGCCAACGTCCTGACTTTC. Protein sequence: CASSPLVGANVLTF. Full variable domain (rest looked up from reference TRBV7-3 and TRBJ2-6): GAGVSQTPSNKVTEKGKYVELRCDPISGHTALYWYRQSLGQGPEFLIYFQGTGAADDSGLPNDRFFAVRPEGSVSTLKIQRTERGDSAVYLCASSPLVGANVLTFGAGSRLTVL.

The chain links TRBV3-1 (or the pseudogene TRBV3-2) to TRBJ2-5; TRBD2 agrees at 12 bases. In germline, CDR1 is LGHDT, CDR2 YNNKEL (reference sequence). With 8 bases clipped from V and 5 bases from J, the junction kept 6 bases outside the gene matches. CDR3 length: 14 residues. The CDR3 protein is CASSSGGAWETQYF. In DNA form, the CDR3 reads TGTGCCAGCTCTAGCGGGGGGGCCTGGGAGACCCAGTACTTC.

This clone was picked up one time. The chain is built from TRBV12-2 and TRBJ2-3; TRBD2 is the table's D call and was not checked against the DNA. TRBV12-2 is marked as a pseudogene. The length of the CDR3 is 13 residues. The chain's CDR3 is CASRWRATDTQYF. The CDR3 nucleotides read TGTGCAAGTCGCTGGCGGGCCACAGATACGCAGTATTTT.

This clone was observed a few times. This chain connects TRBV7-8 to TRBJ2-1, with a possible D match to TRBD2 (5 bases). Looked up from germline, CDR1 is SGHVS and CDR2 is FQNEAQ. This CDR3 has 15 amino acids. With 6 bases removed from V and 1 base from J, the gap between germline ends came to 13 bases. The CDR3 sequence: CASSSVRGSYNEQFF. Written as DNA, the CDR3 is TGTGCCAGCAGTTCCGTCCGAGGGTCCTACAATGAGCAGTTCTTC.

This sequence joins TRBV7-9 and TRBJ2-5, with TRBD1 matching 7 bases. Losses at the gene ends were 6 bases for V and 5 bases for J; bases not matched to a gene: 3. This CDR3 comprises 12 residues. The germline gives CDR1 SEHNR, CDR2 FQNEAQ (reference sequence). The DNA of the CDR3 is TGTGCCAGCAGGAGGGACAGCGAGACCCAGTACTTC. This gives the protein CASRRDSETQYF.

This CDR3 reads CASSMDRGANTEAFF. CDR3 bases: TGTGCCAGTAGTATGGACAGGGGGGCGAACACTGAAGCTTTCTTT. V usage is TRBV19 and J usage is TRBJ1-1; TRBD1 aligns across 10 bases. After removal of 3 bases from V and 1 base from J, the junction contained 2 bases not matched to a gene. The CDR3 totals 15 residues. The germline V gene has CDR1 LNHDA and CDR2 SQIVND (reference sequence). The full variable domain, completed using reference TRBV19 and TRBJ1-1, is DGGITQSPKYLFRKEGQNVTLSCEQNLNHDAMYWYRQDPGQGLRLIYYSQIVNDFQKGDIAEGYSVSREKKESFPLTVTSAQKNPTAFYLCASSMDRGANTEAFFGQGTRLTVV.

The chain recombines TRBV19 with TRBJ1-1; maybe TRBD1 (6 bases). This CDR3 has 13 amino acids. Trimming cost V 5 bases and J 5 bases, with 12 bases left between them. Germline V gene sequence: CDR1 LNHDA, CDR2 SQIVND (reference sequence). In nucleotides, the CDR3 is TGTGCCAGTAGTCAGGGGTGGGAAACTGAAGCTTTCTTT. It translates to CASSQGWETEAFF.

The chain joins TRBV3-1 (or the pseudogene TRBV3-2) to TRBJ2-2; unclear D gene. Trimming took 4 bases from V and 9 from J, leaving 9 bases between them. The CDR3 consists of 12 residues. Germline CDR1 is LGHDT and CDR2 is YNNKEL (reference sequence). Written as DNA, the CDR3 is TGTGCCAGCAGCCGATTGCTCCGGGAGCTGTTTTTT. It translates to CASSRLLRELFF.